This TCR beta chain is drawn from a study of blood T cell repertoires in COVID-19. Looking at the study overall: Samples of COVID-19 (acute and convalescent) were obtained from the United States, Italy and Spain. PBMCs, B-cell-depleted T cells, or T cells were the source of the cDNA or gDNA that made up the material.

Authors' analysis steps: Estimation of nucleated cell counts relied on the amplification of reference gene primers. Profiled with immunoSEQ multiplex PCR; TCRdb holds only in-frame clones, not every one. V, J and clone size are taken as reported in that table, and D and trimming were inferred from the DNA itself. The table has about 160,000 clones, approximately 87% seen once. The specimen sequenced was peripheral blood. This clonotype was obtained from a woman in her 70s with acute or convalescent COVID-19.

This CDR3 is CASSYTTGTSGKGGTQYF. The DNA of the CDR3 is TGTGCCAGCAGTTACACTACCGGGACTAGCGGAAAGGGGGGGACCCAGTACTTC. This rearrangement joins TRBV6-2 or TRBV6-3 to TRBJ2-5; TRBD2 matches at 11 bases. The CDR3 spans 18 residues. Trimming removed 2 bases from V and 7 bases from J; junction bases left unmatched: 15. Germline V lookup: CDR1 MNHEY, CDR2 SVGEGT.